This T cell receptor (beta chain) was documented in a study of cytomegalovirus exposure and HLA in healthy donors. 13 Jbeta primers and 60 Vbeta primers were used for the PCR. Assay: immunoSEQ multiplex PCR; the TCRdb copy retains only in-frame clones and omits some. The table has under 150,000 clones, roughly 85% seen once; the top ten hold approximately 1.1%. CDR3 length: 14 amino acids. Trimming removed 1 base from V and 8 bases from J, with 12 bases in between. From germline, CDR1 is SGHTA and CDR2 FQGNSA. The V and J genes are TRBV7-2 and TRBJ2-1; perhaps TRBD1 as D (6 bases). Sample: PBMCs. The source is a boy aged 5-17 years in good health and CMV-seronegative. In nucleotides, the CDR3 is TGTGCCAGCAGCTTAGTGGGGGCGGGCGATGAGCAGTTCTTC. Protein sequence: CASSLVGAGDEQFF.